Listed below are T cell receptor beta chains from one sample, sequenced in a study of regulatory T cells in long-lasting Graves disease. TCRdb processed the reads anew with MiXCR; each CDR3 protein has one entry. The sample lists over 1,000 distinct CDR3 sequences, approximately 78% occurring once. Here the sequenced sample was peripheral blood mononuclear cells (PBMCs), taken with antithyroid drug treatment, in newly diagnosed or persistent Graves disease (not recorded which). These receptors came from a young woman with Graves disease. The CDR3 runs from the conserved cysteine through the conserved F or W. A D gene is named only where the DNA matches it firmly. Clone size is shown for a subset of rows, as once, few, many or a class of expanded clone.

size,D,J,V,CDR3,DNA
NA,NA,TRBJ1-5,TRBV12-3/TRBV12-4,CASSFVPGGQPQHF,TGTGCCAGCAGTTTTGTCCCGGGGGGTCAGCCCCAGCATTTT
NA,TRBD2,TRBJ2-2,TRBV7-8,CASSLGSSGTAGELFF,TGTGCCAGCAGCTTAGGGTCTAGCGGGACCGCCGGGGAGCTGTTTTTT
NA,NA,TRBJ1-5,TRBV2,CASSGQNSNQPQHF,TGTGCCAGCAGTGGACAGAATAGCAATCAGCCCCAGCATTTT
NA,TRBD1,TRBJ2-1,TRBV20-1,CSAASGTGAPNEQFF,TGCAGTGCGGCATCCGGGACAGGGGCCCCCAATGAGCAGTTCTTC
NA,NA,TRBJ2-4,TRBV28,CASSPLKAGAKNIQYF,TGTGCCAGCAGCCCCTTGAAGGCAGGAGCCAAAAACATTCAGTACTTC
NA,NA,TRBJ2-7,TRBV5-6,CASSLHPGIGSYEQYF,TGTGCCAGCAGCTTGCATCCCGGGATCGGCTCCTACGAGCAGTACTTC
NA,NA,TRBJ2-1,TRBV7-8,CASRGLVSNEQFF,TGTGCCAGCAGGGGACTCGTAAGCAATGAGCAGTTCTTC
few,TRBD2,TRBJ2-5,TRBV20-1,CSARGGIAGETQYF,TGCAGTGCTAGAGGGGGGATAGCGGGAGAGACCCAGTACTTC
once,NA,TRBJ2-1,TRBV30,CAWSGGVYYNEQFF,TGTGCCTGGAGCGGAGGGGTTTACTACAATGAGCAGTTCTTC
NA,NA,TRBJ1-1,TRBV18,CASSPFESEAFF,TGTGCCAGCTCACCGTTTGAGTCTGAAGCTTTCTTT
few,NA,TRBJ2-1,TRBV12-3/TRBV12-4,CASSLRVDHNEQFF,TGTGCCAGCAGTTTAAGGGTGGACCACAATGAGCAGTTCTTC
NA,TRBD2,TRBJ2-7,TRBV20-1,CSASSSGRLYEQYF,TGCAGTGCTAGTTCTAGCGGGAGACTTTACGAGCAGTACTTC
NA,NA,TRBJ2-3,TRBV19,CASSSPGKIQGSRFSTDTQYF,TGTGCCAGTAGTTCCCCAGGCAAAATCCAAGGTTCGCGGTTTAGCACAGATACGCAGTATTTT
NA,NA,TRBJ1-4,TRBV6-2/TRBV6-3,CASSYRGGLTNEKLFF,TGTGCCAGCAGTTACCGGGGTGGCCTGACTAATGAAAAACTGTTTTTT
NA,NA,TRBJ2-7,TRBV28,CASSPGTSGSPEQYF,TGTGCCAGCAGTCCGGGGACATCCGGGTCCCCCGAGCAGTACTTC
NA,TRBD1,TRBJ1-2,TRBV3-1,CASSRTPRQGDGYTF,TGTGCCAGCAGCCGAACGCCCCGACAGGGCGACGGCTACACCTTC
NA,NA,TRBJ2-7,TRBV27,CASSSLKYSSYEQYF,TGTGCCAGCTCCTCGTTGAAGTACAGCTCCTACGAGCAGTACTTC
NA,NA,TRBJ2-1,TRBV11-1,CASSLVGSISYNEQFF,TGTGCCAGCAGCTTAGTTGGCTCGATCTCCTACAATGAGCAGTTCTTC
NA,NA,TRBJ1-1,TRBV24-1,CATSDSGLTEAFF,TGTGCCACCAGTGATTCAGGGCTCACTGAAGCTTTCTTT
NA,NA,TRBJ1-1,TRBV19,CASKTLLRGTEAFF,TGTGCCAGCAAAACACTCCTAAGGGGAACTGAAGCTTTCTTT
NA,NA,TRBJ2-1,TRBV4-2,CASSPGGNEQFF,TGTGCCAGCAGCCCCGGTGGCAATGAGCAGTTCTTC
NA,NA,TRBJ2-7,TRBV7-8,CASSFSYGGEVFYEQYF,TGTGCCAGCAGCTTCAGTTATGGAGGGGAGGTTTTCTACGAGCAGTACTTC
NA,NA,TRBJ2-7,TRBV28,CASSLMPHYEQYF,TGTGCCAGCAGTTTAATGCCTCACTACGAGCAGTACTTC
NA,TRBD1,TRBJ2-2,TRBV7-6,CASTRTGPGELFF,TGTGCCAGCACCCGGACAGGGCCCGGGGAGCTGTTTTTT
once,NA,TRBJ1-4,TRBV30,CAWTWDATIPEKLFF,TGTGCCTGGACTTGGGACGCAACCATACCGGAAAAACTGTTTTTT
NA,TRBD1,TRBJ2-7,TRBV6-2/TRBV6-3,CASRRDREPSYEQYF,TGTGCCAGCAGGCGGGACAGGGAACCCTCCTACGAGCAGTACTTC
NA,NA,TRBJ2-3,TRBV12-3/TRBV12-4,CASSAAQGFADTQYF,TGTGCCAGCAGTGCCGCCCAGGGTTTTGCAGATACGCAGTATTTT
NA,TRBD2,TRBJ2-5,TRBV5-1,CASSPDSGEETQYF,TGCGCCAGCAGCCCGGATAGCGGGGAAGAGACCCAGTACTTC
NA,NA,TRBJ2-5,TRBV18,CASSLSEQETQYF,TGTGCCAGCTCACTGTCAGAACAAGAGACCCAGTACTTC
NA,NA,TRBJ2-2,TRBV20-1,CSAPGTAAGELFF,TGCAGTGCCCCTGGGACGGCGGCCGGGGAGCTGTTTTTT
NA,NA,TRBJ2-5,TRBV7-8,CASSPRPGLAIGTQYF,TGTGCCAGCAGCCCAAGGCCTGGGCTAGCGATTGGGACCCAGTACTTC
NA,NA,TRBJ2-3,TRBV4-2,CASSPGQTSTDTQYF,TGTGCCAGCAGCCCTGGACAGACTAGCACAGATACGCAGTATTTT
NA,NA,TRBJ2-1,TRBV12-3/TRBV12-4,CASSTTGTNNEQFF,TGTGCCAGCAGCACCACCGGGACGAACAATGAGCAGTTCTTC
NA,NA,TRBJ1-5,TRBV27,CASSFRGLHQPQHF,TGTGCCAGCAGTTTCCGAGGTTTGCATCAGCCCCAGCATTTT
NA,NA,TRBJ1-4,TRBV6-5,CASSYSRPFATNEKLFF,TGTGCCAGCAGTTACTCTCGGCCCTTTGCAACTAATGAAAAACTGTTTTTT
NA,NA,TRBJ1-3,TRBV7-2,CASSLAGLGNTIYF,TGTGCCAGCAGCTTAGCAGGGCTTGGAAACACCATATATTTT
NA,TRBD2,TRBJ2-1,TRBV12-3/TRBV12-4,CASSSSRLAGSNEQFF,TGTGCCAGCAGTTCCAGCCGACTAGCGGGCTCCAATGAGCAGTTCTTC
NA,NA,TRBJ2-1,TRBV6-2/TRBV6-3,CASSELEYNEQFF,TGTGCCAGCAGCGAACTTGAATACAATGAGCAGTTCTTC
NA,NA,TRBJ2-7,TRBV9,CASSAGVTKYEQYF,TGTGCCAGCAGCGCCGGGGTAACTAAGTACGAGCAGTACTTC
NA,NA,TRBJ1-4,TRBV28,CASKIAATNEKLFF,TGTGCCAGCAAGATAGCTGCAACTAATGAAAAACTGTTTTTT
NA,TRBD2,TRBJ2-1,TRBV11-2,CASRGLANEQFF,TGTGCCAGCAGGGGACTAGCGAATGAGCAGTTCTTC
NA,TRBD1,TRBJ1-2,TRBV29-1,CSVVPGQNYGYTF,TGCAGCGTCGTCCCGGGACAGAACTATGGCTACACCTTC